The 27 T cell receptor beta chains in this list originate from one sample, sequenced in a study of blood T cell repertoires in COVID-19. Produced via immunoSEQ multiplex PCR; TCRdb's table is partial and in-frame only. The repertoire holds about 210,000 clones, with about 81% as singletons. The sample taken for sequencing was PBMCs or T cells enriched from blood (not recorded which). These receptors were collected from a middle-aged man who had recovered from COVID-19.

CDR3 coding DNA: TGTGCCAGCAGAAGAGCGGACGGTCAGTACTTC. This codes for CASRRADGQYF. This rearrangement joins TRBV11-2 to TRBJ2-7, with D maybe TRBD2 (5 bases). The germline V gene encodes CDR1 SGHAT and CDR2 FQNNGV. Deletions cut 6 bases from V and 10 bases from J, with 13 bases between. The CDR3 is 11 residues long. Variable domain in full (rest from reference TRBV11-2 and TRBJ2-7): EAGVAQSPRYKIIEKRQSVAFWCNPISGHATLYWYQQILGQGPKLLIQFQNNGVVDDSQLPKDRFSAERLKGVDSTLKIQPAKLEDSAVYLCASRRADGQYFGPGTRLTVT.

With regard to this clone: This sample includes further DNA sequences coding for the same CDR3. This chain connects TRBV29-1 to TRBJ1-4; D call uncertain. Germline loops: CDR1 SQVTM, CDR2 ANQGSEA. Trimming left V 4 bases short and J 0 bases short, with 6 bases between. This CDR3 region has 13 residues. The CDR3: CSVGSATNEKLFF. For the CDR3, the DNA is TGCAGCGTTGGTAGTGCAACTAATGAAAAACTGTTTTTT.

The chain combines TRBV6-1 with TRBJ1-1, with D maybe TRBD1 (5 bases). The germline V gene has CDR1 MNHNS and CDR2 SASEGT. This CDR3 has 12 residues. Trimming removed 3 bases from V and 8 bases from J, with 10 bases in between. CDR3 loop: CASSDTGSEAFF. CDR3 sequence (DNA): TGTGCCAGCAGTGATACAGGCTCCGAAGCTTTCTTT.

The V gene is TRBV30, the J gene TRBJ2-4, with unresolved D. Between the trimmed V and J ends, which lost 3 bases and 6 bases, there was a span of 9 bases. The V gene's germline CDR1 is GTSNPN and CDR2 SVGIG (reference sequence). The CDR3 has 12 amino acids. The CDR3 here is CAWRDSTNIQYF. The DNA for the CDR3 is TGTGCCTGGAGAGATTCTACAAACATTCAGTACTTC.

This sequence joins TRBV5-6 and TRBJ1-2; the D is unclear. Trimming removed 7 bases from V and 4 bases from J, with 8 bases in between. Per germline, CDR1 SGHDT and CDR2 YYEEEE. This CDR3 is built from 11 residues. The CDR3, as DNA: TGTGCCAGCGGCCCCTTCTATGGCTACACCTTC. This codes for CASGPFYGYTF.

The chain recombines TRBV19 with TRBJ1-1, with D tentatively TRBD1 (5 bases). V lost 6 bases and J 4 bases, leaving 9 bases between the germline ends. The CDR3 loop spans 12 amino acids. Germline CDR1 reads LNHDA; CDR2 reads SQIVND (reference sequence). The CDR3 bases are TGTGCCAGTAGGGGCAGGGTCACTGAAGCTTTCTTT. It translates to CASRGRVTEAFF. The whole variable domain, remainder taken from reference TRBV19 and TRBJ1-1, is DGGITQSPKYLFRKEGQNVTLSCEQNLNHDAMYWYRQDPGQGLRLIYYSQIVNDFQKGDIAEGYSVSREKKESFPLTVTSAQKNPTAFYLCASRGRVTEAFFGQGTRLTVV.

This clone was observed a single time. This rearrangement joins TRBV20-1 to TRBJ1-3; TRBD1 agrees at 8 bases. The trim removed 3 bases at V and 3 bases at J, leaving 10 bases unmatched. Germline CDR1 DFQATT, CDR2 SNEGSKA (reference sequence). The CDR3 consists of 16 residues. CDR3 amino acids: CSASTLRGQGGNTIYF. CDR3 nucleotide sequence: TGCAGTGCTAGTACCCTTAGAGGACAGGGTGGAAACACCATATATTTT.

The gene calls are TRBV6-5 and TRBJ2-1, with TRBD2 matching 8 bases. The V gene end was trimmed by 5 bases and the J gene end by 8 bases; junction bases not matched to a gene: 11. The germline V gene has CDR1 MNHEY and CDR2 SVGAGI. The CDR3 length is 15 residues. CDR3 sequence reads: CASSLLGGEWHEQFF. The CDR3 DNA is TGTGCCAGCAGTCTACTCGGGGGGGAGTGGCATGAGCAGTTCTTC.

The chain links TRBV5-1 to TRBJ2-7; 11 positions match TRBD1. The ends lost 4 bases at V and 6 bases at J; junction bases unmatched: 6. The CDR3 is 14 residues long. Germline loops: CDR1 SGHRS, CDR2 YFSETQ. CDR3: CASSHGTGGAEQYF. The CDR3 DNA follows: TGCGCCAGCAGCCACGGGACAGGGGGAGCCGAGCAGTACTTC.

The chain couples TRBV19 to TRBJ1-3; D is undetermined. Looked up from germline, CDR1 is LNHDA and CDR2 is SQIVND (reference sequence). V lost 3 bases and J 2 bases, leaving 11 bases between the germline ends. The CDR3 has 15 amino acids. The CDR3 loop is CASSMGDGTGNTIYF. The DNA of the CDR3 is TGTGCCAGTAGTATGGGAGACGGAACTGGAAACACCATATATTTT.

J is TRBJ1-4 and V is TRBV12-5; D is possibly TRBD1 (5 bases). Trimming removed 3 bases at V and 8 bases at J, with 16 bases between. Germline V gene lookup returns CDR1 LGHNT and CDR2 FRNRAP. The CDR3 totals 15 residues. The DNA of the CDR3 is TGTGCTAGTGGTTTAGGGAGGACTGGGGGGGAAAAACTGTTTTTT. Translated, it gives CASGLGRTGGEKLFF.

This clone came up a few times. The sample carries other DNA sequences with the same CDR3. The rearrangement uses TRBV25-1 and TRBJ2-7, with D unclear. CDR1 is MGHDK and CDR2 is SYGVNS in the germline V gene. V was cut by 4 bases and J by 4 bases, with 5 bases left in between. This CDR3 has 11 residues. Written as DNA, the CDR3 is TGTGCCAGCAGTGGGGCTTACGAGCAGTACTTC. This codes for CASSGAYEQYF.

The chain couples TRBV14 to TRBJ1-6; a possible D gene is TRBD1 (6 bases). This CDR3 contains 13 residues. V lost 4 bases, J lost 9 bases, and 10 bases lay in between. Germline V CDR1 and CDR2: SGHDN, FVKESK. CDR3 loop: CASSRDNTSPLHF. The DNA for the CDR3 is TGTGCCAGCAGCCGGGACAACACTTCACCCCTCCACTTT.

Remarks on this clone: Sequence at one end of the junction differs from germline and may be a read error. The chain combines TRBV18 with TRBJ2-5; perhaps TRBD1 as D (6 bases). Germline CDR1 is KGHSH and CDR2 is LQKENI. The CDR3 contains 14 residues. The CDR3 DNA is TGTGCCAGCTCATCGGCCCTACAGGGAGAGCCCCAGTACTTC. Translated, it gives CASSSALQGEPQYF.

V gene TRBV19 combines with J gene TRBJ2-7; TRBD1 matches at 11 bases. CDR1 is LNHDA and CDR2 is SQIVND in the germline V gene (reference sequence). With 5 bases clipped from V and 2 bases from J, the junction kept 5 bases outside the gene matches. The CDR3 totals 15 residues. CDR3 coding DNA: TGTGCCAGTAGTGCGGGACAGGGGGAGACCTACGAGCAGTACTTC. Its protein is CASSAGQGETYEQYF.

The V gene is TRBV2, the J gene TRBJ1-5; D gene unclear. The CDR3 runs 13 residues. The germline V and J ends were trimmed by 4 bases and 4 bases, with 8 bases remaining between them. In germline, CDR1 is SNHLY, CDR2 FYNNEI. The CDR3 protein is CASSVVLNQPQHF. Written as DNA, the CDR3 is TGTGCCAGCAGTGTAGTCCTTAATCAGCCCCAGCATTTT.

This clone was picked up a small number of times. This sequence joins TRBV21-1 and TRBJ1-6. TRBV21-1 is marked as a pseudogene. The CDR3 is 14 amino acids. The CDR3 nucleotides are TGTGCCAGCAGCCCCCCGGCCAGAGGGTCACCCCTCCACTTT. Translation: CASSPPARGSPLHF.

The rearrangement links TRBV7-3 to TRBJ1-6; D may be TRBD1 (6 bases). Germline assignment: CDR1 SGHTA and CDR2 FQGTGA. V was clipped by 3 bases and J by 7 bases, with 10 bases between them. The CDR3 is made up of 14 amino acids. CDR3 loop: CASSFGGNNSPLHF. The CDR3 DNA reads TGTGCCAGCAGCTTTGGGGGCAACAATTCACCCCTCCACTTT.

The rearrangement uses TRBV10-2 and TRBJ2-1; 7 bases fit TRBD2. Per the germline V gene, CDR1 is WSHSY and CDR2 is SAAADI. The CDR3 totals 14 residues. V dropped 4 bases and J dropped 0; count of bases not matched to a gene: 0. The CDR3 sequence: CASSAGGSYNEQFF. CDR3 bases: TGCGCCAGCAGTGCGGGGGGCTCCTACAATGAGCAGTTCTTC.

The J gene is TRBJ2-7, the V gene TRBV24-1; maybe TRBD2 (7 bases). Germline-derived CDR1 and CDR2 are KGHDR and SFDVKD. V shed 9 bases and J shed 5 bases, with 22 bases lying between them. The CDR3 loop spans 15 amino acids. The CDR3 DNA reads TGTGCCACCGGGGAGCATGGGGGGGGCATAAACGAGCAGTACTTC. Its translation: CATGEHGGGINEQYF.

The CDR3 sequence: CASSYGGNRDTGELFF. The CDR3, as DNA: TGTGCCAGCAGTTACGGGGGAAACAGGGACACCGGGGAGCTGTTTTTT. This rearrangement joins TRBV6-6 to TRBJ2-2, with TRBD1 as a possible D gene (6 bases). The CDR3 sequence is 16 residues long. Germline V gene sequence: CDR1 MNHNY, CDR2 SVGAGI (reference sequence). V lost 2 bases to trimming and J lost 3 bases, with 13 bases between them.

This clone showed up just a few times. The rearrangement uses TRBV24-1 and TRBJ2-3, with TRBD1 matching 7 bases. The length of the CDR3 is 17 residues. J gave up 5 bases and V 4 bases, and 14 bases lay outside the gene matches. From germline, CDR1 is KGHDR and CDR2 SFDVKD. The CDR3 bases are TGTGCCACCAGTGAGGATGGGGACAGCCGTCGTCGAGATACGCAGTATTTT. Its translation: CATSEDGDSRRRDTQYF.

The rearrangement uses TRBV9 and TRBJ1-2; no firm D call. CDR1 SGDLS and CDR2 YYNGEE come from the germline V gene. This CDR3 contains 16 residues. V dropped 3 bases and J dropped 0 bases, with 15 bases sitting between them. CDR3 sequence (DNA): TGTGCCAGCAGCGCGACCGGGAGAGACTCTAACTATGGCTACACCTTC. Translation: CASSATGRDSNYGYTF.

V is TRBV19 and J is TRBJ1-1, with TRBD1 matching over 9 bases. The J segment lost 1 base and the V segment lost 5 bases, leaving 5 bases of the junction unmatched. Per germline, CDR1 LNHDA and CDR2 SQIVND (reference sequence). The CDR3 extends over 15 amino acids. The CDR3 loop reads CASSPRTGENTEAFF. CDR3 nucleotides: TGTGCCAGTAGTCCACGGACAGGGGAGAACACTGAAGCTTTCTTT.

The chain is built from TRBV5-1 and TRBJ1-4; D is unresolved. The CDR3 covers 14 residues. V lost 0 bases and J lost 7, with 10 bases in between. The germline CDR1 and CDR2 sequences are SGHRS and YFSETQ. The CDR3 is CASSLAARSEKLFF. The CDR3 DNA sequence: TGCGCCAGCAGCTTGGCCGCTAGAAGTGAAAAACTGTTTTTT.

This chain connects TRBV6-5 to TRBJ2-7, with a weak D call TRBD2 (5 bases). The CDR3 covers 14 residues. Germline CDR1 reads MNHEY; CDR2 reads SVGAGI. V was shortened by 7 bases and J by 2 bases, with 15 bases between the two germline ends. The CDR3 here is CASNARGYPYEQYF. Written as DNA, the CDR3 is TGTGCCAGCAACGCCCGGGGATACCCCTACGAGCAGTACTTC.

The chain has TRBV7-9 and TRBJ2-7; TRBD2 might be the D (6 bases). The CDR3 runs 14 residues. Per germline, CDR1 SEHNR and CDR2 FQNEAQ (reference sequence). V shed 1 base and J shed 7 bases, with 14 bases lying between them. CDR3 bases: TGTGCCAGCAGCTTAGAGGAGGGCTCTCGGGAGCAGTACTTC. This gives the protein CASSLEEGSREQYF.